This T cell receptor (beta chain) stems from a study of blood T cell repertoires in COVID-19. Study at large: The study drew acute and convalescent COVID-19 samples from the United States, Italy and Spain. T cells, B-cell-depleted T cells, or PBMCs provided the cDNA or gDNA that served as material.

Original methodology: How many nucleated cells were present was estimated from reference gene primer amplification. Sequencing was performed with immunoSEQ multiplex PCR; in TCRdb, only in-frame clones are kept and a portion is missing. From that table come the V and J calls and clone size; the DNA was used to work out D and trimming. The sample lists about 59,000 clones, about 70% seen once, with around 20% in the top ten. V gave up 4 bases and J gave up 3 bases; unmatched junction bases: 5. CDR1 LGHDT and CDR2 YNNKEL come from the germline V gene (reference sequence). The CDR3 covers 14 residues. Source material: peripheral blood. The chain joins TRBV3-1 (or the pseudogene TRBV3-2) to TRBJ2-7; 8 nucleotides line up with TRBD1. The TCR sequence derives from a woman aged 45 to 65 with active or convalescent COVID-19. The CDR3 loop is CASSRGTGVYEQYF. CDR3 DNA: TGTGCCAGCAGCCGAGGGACAGGTGTCTACGAGCAGTACTTC.